A single sample gave rise to the 21 T cell receptor beta chains below, sequenced in a study of regulatory T cells in long-lasting Graves disease. Specified time point: newly diagnosed GD, antithyroid drugs for less than 3 months. The TCR library used RNA extracted from PBMCs. CDR3 regions were amplified by Arm-PCR using iRepertoire HTBI primers to build TCR beta libraries. TCRdb reprocessed the multiplex PCR reads via MiXCR and lists one record per CDR3 protein. The sample yields some 410,000 distinct CDR3 sequences, about 16% seen once. This sample also belongs to another study, concerning T cells in Graves' hyperthyroidism and ophthalmopathy.

Sequencing used peripheral blood mononuclear cells (PBMCs), obtained at new diagnosis, from a patient treated with antithyroid drugs. Every receptor here comes from a woman aged 25 to 39 with Graves disease.

This clonotype has ten or more counts. This chain uses TRBV7-9 with TRBJ2-5; 7 bases line up with TRBD1. CDR3 length: 17 residues. Trimming cost V 5 bases and J 4 bases; bases outside gene matches: 16. Germline values: CDR1 SEHNR, CDR2 FQNEAQ (reference sequence). CDR3 bases: TGTGCCAGCAGCCCGCGGCGGACCTCAAAGGGGGCAGAGACCCAGTACTTC. Its protein is CASSPRRTSKGAETQYF.

This clonotype was seen ten or more times. The chain couples TRBV7-8 to TRBJ2-1; D is unresolved. Germline V lookup: CDR1 SGHVS, CDR2 FQNEAQ. This CDR3 is built from 14 residues. The V and J ends lost 3 bases and 8 bases respectively, with 14 bases between them. The CDR3 sequence is CASSFLADFDEQFF. CDR3 sequence (DNA): TGTGCCAGCAGCTTTCTGGCGGATTTCGATGAGCAGTTCTTC.

There are many counts of this clonotype. V and J are TRBV24-1 and TRBJ2-1, with a weak D call TRBD2 (6 bases). There are 13 residues in the CDR3. The V and J ends lost 5 bases and 13 bases respectively, with 17 bases between them. Germline V gene data show CDR1 as KGHDR and CDR2 as SFDVKD. In DNA, the CDR3 is TGTGCCACCAGTGTTAACCGACTAGGGATTCAGTTCTTC. Its protein product is CATSVNRLGIQFF.

The CDR3 region is CASSLLLGHEQYF. The CDR3 bases are TGCGCCAGCAGCTTACTCCTAGGCCACGAGCAGTACTTC. The chain links TRBV5-1 to TRBJ2-7; D remains unclear. The CDR3 runs 13 residues. V dropped 2 bases and J dropped 5 bases, with 11 bases sitting between them. Germline lookup yields CDR1 SGHRS and CDR2 YFSETQ.

This clonotype was found a few times. This chain links TRBV7-3 with TRBJ2-2, with 7 nucleotides matching TRBD1. V shed 4 bases and J 5 bases; nucleotides not matched to a gene: 4. The germline V gene encodes CDR1 SGHTA and CDR2 FQGTGA. This CDR3 is built from 14 residues. CDR3 amino acids: CASSSNRGTGELFF. The CDR3 DNA follows: TGTGCCAGCAGCTCGAACAGGGGAACCGGGGAGCTGTTTTTT.

There are many counts of this clonotype. The V call is TRBV7-9, the J call TRBJ2-5, with 8 bases that match TRBD2. Germline V gene data show CDR1 as SEHNR and CDR2 as FQNEAQ (reference sequence). There are 13 residues in the CDR3. V was pared by 3 bases and J by 4 bases, with 1 base of the junction left unmatched. DNA of the CDR3: TGTGCCAGCAGCTTGCGGGAGGTAGAGACCCAGTACTTC. Residues: CASSLREVETQYF. Filled out from reference TRBV7-9 and TRBJ2-5, the complete variable domain reads DTGVSQNPRHKITKRGQNVTFRCDPISEHNRLYWYRQTLGQGPEFLTYFQNEAQLEKSRLLSDRFSAERPKGSFSTLEIQRTEQGDSAMYLCASSLREVETQYFGPGTRLLVL.

This clonotype has more than one count but fewer than ten. The gene calls are TRBV4-1 and TRBJ2-1, with 11 bases aligning to TRBD2. CDR1 MGHRA and CDR2 YSYEKL come from the germline V gene. Trimming took 2 bases from V and 7 from J; bases not matched to a gene: 4. This CDR3 contains 15 residues. The CDR3 DNA sequence: TGCGCCAGCAGCCAAACGACTAGCGGGATGAATGAGCAGTTCTTC. It is translated as CASSQTTSGMNEQFF.

This rearrangement joins TRBV19 to TRBJ1-2, with a weak D call TRBD1 (6 bases). V lost 5 bases, J lost 4 bases, and 20 bases lay in between. Germline V CDR1 and CDR2: LNHDA, SQIVND (reference sequence). The length of the CDR3 is 16 residues. CDR3 in amino acids: CASSPRGPGSLYGYTF. In nucleotides, the CDR3 is TGTGCCAGTAGTCCCCGGGGGCCAGGATCCCTCTATGGCTACACCTTC.

As to this clonotype: This may be a read error: a much more frequent sequence differs by one nucleotide. Given the absence of the conserved phenylalanine or tryptophan at the CDR3 end, a read error is likely. V gene TRBV6-1 combines with J gene TRBJ2-1, with D tentatively TRBD2 (5 bases). Trimming removed 5 bases from V and 1 base from J, with 12 bases in between. This CDR3 comprises 15 residues. Germline loops: CDR1 MNHNS, CDR2 SASEGT. The chain's CDR3 is CASSPTGKSYNEQFS. The CDR3 nucleotides are TGTGCCAGCAGTCCCACCGGGAAGTCCTACAATGAGCAGTTCTCC.

There are a few counts of this clonotype. The rearrangement links TRBV4-3 to TRBJ2-5; D is undetermined. Per germline, CDR1 LGHNA and CDR2 YSLEER. This CDR3 comprises 15 residues. With 0 bases removed from V and 5 bases from J, the gap between germline ends came to 13 bases. The CDR3 region is CASSQDRDPWETQYF. The CDR3 DNA reads as TGCGCCAGCAGCCAAGATAGGGATCCGTGGGAGACCCAGTACTTC.

Ten or more counts support this clonotype. This chain links TRBV28 with TRBJ2-1; 11 bases map to TRBD2. Per the germline V gene, CDR1 is MDHEN and CDR2 is SYDVKM. Trimming took 5 bases from V and 0 from J; bases not matched to a gene: 15. The CDR3 covers 20 residues. The CDR3 reads CASSAGQGLAEYSSYNEQFF. The CDR3 bases are TGTGCCAGCAGTGCCGGACAGGGACTAGCGGAATATAGCTCCTACAATGAGCAGTTCTTC.

This clonotype has a handful of counts. This rearrangement joins TRBV28 to TRBJ1-1, with D uncertain. The V and J ends lost 3 bases and 7 bases respectively, with 9 bases between them. Germline CDR1 and CDR2: MDHEN and SYDVKM. The CDR3 covers 12 residues. CDR3 amino acids: CASSFWENEAFF. CDR3 bases: TGTGCCAGCAGTTTTTGGGAGAATGAAGCTTTCTTT.

Ten or more counts support this clonotype. The J gene is TRBJ1-4, the V gene TRBV27; TRBD1 matches 7 bases. The CDR3 has 14 amino acids. J was trimmed by 8 bases and V by 4 bases; bases with no gene match: 7. Germline loops: CDR1 MNHEY, CDR2 SMNVEV (reference sequence). CDR3 DNA sequence: TGTGCCAGCAGTTCCAACAGGGGAGACGAAAAACTGTTTTTT. It specifies CASSSNRGDEKLFF.

This clonotype was observed at least ten times. The V and J genes are TRBV3-1 and TRBJ2-7; D gene unclear. The germline V gene has CDR1 LGHDT and CDR2 YNNKEL (reference sequence). This CDR3 has 13 residues. The ends were cut back, 1 base at V and 4 bases at J, with 8 bases in the middle. The DNA for the CDR3 is TGTGCCAGCAGCCAAGTTGACCCTTACGAGCAGTACTTC. It codes for CASSQVDPYEQYF.

Here the CDR3 reads CASSTPRLVRPYEQYF. DNA of the CDR3: TGTGCCAGCAGTACCCCCCGGCTAGTTCGCCCCTACGAGCAGTACTTC. The V call is TRBV28, the J call TRBJ2-7; no clear D. This CDR3 is 16 amino acids long. Germline V gene sequence: CDR1 MDHEN, CDR2 SYDVKM. V was clipped by 5 bases and J by 2 bases, with 19 bases between them.

Remarks on this clonotype: Likely a read error: the CDR3 ends without its conserved phenylalanine or tryptophan. The J gene is TRBJ2-7, the V gene TRBV5-1; perhaps TRBD1 as D (6 bases). The V end was cut by 3 bases, the J end by 0 bases, with 16 bases between. Germline CDR1 SGHRS, CDR2 YFSETQ. This CDR3 region has 16 residues. CDR3 region: CASSSEAGVPSYEQYL. In DNA form, the CDR3 reads TGCGCCAGCAGCTCCGAGGCAGGGGTCCCCTCCTACGAGCAGTACCTC.

Points on this clonotype: It may be a read error: a sequence one base away is much more abundant. This chain uses TRBV20-1 with TRBJ2-3; TRBD2 matches at 10 bases. CDR3 length equals 15 residues. CDR1 and CDR2 from the germline V gene are DFQATT and SNEGSKA (reference sequence). CDR3 nucleotides: TGCAGTGCCCCGCCAGGGACTAGCGTAGCAGATACGCGGTATTTT. As protein: CSAPPGTSVADTRYF.

This chain uses TRBV27 with TRBJ2-2; D is perhaps TRBD2 (6 bases). This CDR3 comprises 14 residues. V was cut by 2 bases and J by 7 bases, with 11 bases left in between. Looked up from germline, CDR1 is MNHEY and CDR2 is SMNVEV (reference sequence). The CDR3 spells CASSLRGVGGELFF. In DNA form, the CDR3 reads TGTGCCAGCAGTTTACGCGGGGTAGGCGGGGAGCTGTTTTTT.

This clonotype was detected many times. This chain joins TRBV12-3 or TRBV12-4 and TRBJ1-2, with 9 bases identical to TRBD1. The CDR3 consists of 17 residues. J was trimmed by 5 bases and V by 3 bases; bases with no gene match: 13. In nucleotides, the CDR3 is TGTGCCAGCAGTTTGACGACTTGGACAGGGGAAGGATATGGCTACACCTTC. Its translation is CASSLTTWTGEGYGYTF.

This clonotype was observed many times. This chain links TRBV4-3 with TRBJ1-6; the D is unclear. Germline V gives CDR1 LGHNA, CDR2 YSLEER. There are 15 residues in the CDR3. The V gene lost 3 bases and the J gene lost 10 bases, with 16 bases spanning the gap. The DNA for the CDR3 is TGCGCCAGCAGCCACTCGACTCAGGTTTCCTCACCCCTCCACTTT. This gives the protein CASSHSTQVSSPLHF.

Concerning this clonotype: The CDR3 ends on some other residue instead of the conserved phenylalanine or tryptophan, so this is likely a read error. The genes are TRBV6-9 and TRBJ1-5; D not certain. The CDR3 contains 15 residues. The V gene's germline CDR1 is MNHGY and CDR2 SVAAGI. This CDR3 is CASSELVRFVQPQHL. CDR3 DNA: TGCGCCAGCAGTGAGTTAGTCAGATTTGTGCAGCCCCAGCATCTT.